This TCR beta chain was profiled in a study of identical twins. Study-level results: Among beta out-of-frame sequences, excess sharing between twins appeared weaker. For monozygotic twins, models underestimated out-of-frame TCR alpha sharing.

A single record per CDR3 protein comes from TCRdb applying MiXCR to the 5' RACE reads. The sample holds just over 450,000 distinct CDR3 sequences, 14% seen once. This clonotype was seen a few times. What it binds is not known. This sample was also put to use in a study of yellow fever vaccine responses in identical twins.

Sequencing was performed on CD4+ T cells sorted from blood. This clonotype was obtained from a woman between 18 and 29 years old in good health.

CDR3 protein: CASSSGTGGWGYGYTF. DNA of the CDR3: TGTGCCAGCAGTTCCGGGACAGGGGGCTGGGGCTATGGCTACACCTTC. V gene TRBV12-3 or TRBV12-4 combines with J gene TRBJ1-2; TRBD1 matches 12 bases. CDR3 length equals 16 residues. V gave up 4 bases and J gave up 4 bases; unmatched junction bases: 7.